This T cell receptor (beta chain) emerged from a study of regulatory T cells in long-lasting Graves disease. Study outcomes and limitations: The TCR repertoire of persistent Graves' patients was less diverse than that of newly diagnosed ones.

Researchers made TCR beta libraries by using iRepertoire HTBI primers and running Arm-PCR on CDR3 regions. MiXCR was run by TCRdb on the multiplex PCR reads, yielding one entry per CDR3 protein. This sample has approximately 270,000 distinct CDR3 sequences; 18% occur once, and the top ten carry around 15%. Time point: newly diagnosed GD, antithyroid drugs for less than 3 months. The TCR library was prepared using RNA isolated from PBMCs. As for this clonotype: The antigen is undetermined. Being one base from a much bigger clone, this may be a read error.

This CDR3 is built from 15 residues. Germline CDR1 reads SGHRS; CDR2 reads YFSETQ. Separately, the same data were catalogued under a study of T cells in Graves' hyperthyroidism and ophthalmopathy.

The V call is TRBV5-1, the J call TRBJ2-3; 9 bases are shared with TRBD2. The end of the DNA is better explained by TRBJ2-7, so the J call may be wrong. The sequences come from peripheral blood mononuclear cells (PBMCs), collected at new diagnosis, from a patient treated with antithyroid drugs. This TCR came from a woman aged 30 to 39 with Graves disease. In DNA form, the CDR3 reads TGCGCCAGCAGACGAGACGGGACTAGCAACAGTGAGCAGTACTTC. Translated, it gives CASRRDGTSNSEQYF.